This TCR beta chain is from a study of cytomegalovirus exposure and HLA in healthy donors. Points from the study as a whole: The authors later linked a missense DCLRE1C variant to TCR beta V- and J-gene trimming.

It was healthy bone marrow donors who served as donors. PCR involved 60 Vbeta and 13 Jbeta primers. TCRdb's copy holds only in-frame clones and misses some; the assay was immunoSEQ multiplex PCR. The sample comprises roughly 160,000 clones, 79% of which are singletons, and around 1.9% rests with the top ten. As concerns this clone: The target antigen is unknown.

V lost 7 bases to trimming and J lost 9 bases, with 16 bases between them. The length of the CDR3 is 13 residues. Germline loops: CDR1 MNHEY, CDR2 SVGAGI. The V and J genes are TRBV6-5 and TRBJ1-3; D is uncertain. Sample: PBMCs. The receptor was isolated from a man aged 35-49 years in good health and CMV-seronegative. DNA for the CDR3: TGTGCCAGCACCCCGAATCTCGGAGGCACCATATATTTT. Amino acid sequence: CASTPNLGGTIYF.